This T cell receptor (beta chain) was profiled in a study of neurological immune-mediated disorders. Whole-study context: Multiple sclerosis patients numbering some 34 comprised roughly 30 relapsing-remitting and 3 secondary progressive patients.

The team produced cDNA through 5'RACE using 10-nucleotide random UMIs. MiXCR, run by TCRdb on the 5' RACE reads, gives a single entry per CDR3 protein. The repertoire holds more than 45,000 distinct CDR3 sequences, approximately 3.3% seen once, with about 6% in the top ten. This clonotype has a count of ten or more. One end of the junction is discordant with germline, which a read error may explain. This CDR3 has 16 residues. Per the germline V gene, CDR1 is DFQATT and CDR2 is SNEGSKA (reference sequence). The sequence was collected from a middle-aged man with multiple sclerosis. The specimen sequenced was PBMCs. The chain recombines TRBV20-1 with TRBJ2-5; 12 bases fit TRBD2. The chain's CDR3 is CSARDWTSGDQETQYF. The CDR3 region has the DNA TGCAGTGCTAGAGATTGGACTAGCGGGGACCAGGAGACCCAGTACTTC.